These 28 T cell receptor beta chains share one sample of origin, sequenced in a study of OX40 agonist ivuxolimab in advanced cancers. The table came from immunoSEQ multiplex PCR; TCRdb's copy has only in-frame clones and leaves some out. The profile shows 25,000 to 30,000 clones, around 80% of them singletons. Sequencing used CD4+ or CD8+ T cells sorted from blood, obtained in a trial of the OX40 agonist ivuxolimab. Source of these receptors: an adult with an advanced solid tumor such as melanoma, head and neck, liver or kidney cancer.

This clone was seen once. The J gene is TRBJ2-5, the V gene TRBV7-2; no firm D call. The germline CDR1 and CDR2 sequences are SGHTA and FQGNSA. Trimming stripped 3 bases from V and 1 base from J, with 12 bases between. The CDR3 loop spans 15 amino acids. CDR3 protein: CASSFLRAPQETQYF. CDR3 sequence (DNA): TGTGCCAGCAGCTTTTTACGGGCACCCCAAGAGACCCAGTACTTC.

The chain uses TRBV28 and TRBJ2-3; 9 bases are a match to TRBD1. J gave up 3 bases and V 3 bases, and 4 bases lay outside the gene matches. The germline V gene has CDR1 MDHEN and CDR2 SYDVKM. The CDR3 length is 15 residues. As DNA, the CDR3 is TGTGCCAGCAGTTTCTGGACAGGGGAAACAGATACGCAGTATTTT. Translation: CASSFWTGETDTQYF.

The chain couples TRBV5-1 to TRBJ2-5; a possible D gene is TRBD1 (5 bases). V lost 4 bases, J lost 2 bases, and 18 bases lay in between. Germline values: CDR1 SGHRS, CDR2 YFSETQ. The CDR3 has 16 residues. The CDR3 DNA follows: TGCGCCAGCAGCCCCACGACCTACAGGTATCAAGAGACCCAGTACTTC. Amino acids: CASSPTTYRYQETQYF.

V gene TRBV6-1 combines with J gene TRBJ2-5; no reliable D call. The end of the DNA fits TRBJ2-7 better, so the J call may be wrong. CDR3 length equals 14 residues. CDR1 is MNHNS, CDR2 SASEGT, per germline. The CDR3 loop is CASSLKPGPGEQYF. The CDR3 DNA is TGTGCCAGCAGCCTAAAACCTGGGCCCGGCGAGCAGTACTTC.

This chain links TRBV30 with TRBJ1-2, with a tentative D call TRBD1 (5 bases). This CDR3 is built from 15 residues. Trimming pared 1 base from V and 1 base from J, leaving 13 bases between. The V gene's germline CDR1 is GTSNPN and CDR2 SVGIG (reference sequence). CDR3 residues: CAWSDDSVNNYGYTF. The CDR3 bases are TGTGCCTGGAGTGATGACAGCGTGAATAACTATGGCTACACCTTC.

Here the CDR3 DNA reads TGTGCCAGCAGCTTAGTCCCAGGGGTGGTCGGTGAAAAACTGTTTTTT. It is translated as CASSLVPGVVGEKLFF. The chain has TRBV7-8 and TRBJ1-4, with D possibly TRBD1 on 6 matching bases. Germline V gene sequence: CDR1 SGHVS, CDR2 FQNEAQ. The CDR3 has 16 residues. Trimming pared 1 base from V and 7 bases from J, leaving 16 bases between.

The genes are TRBV21-1 and TRBJ1-2; the D call TRBD1 from the table was never checked on the DNA. TRBV21-1 is termed a pseudogene. This CDR3 has 16 residues. DNA for the CDR3: TGTGCCAGCAGCAAAGACGTCCCCAGGGATTTATATGGCTACACCTTC. It specifies CASSKDVPRDLYGYTF.

The chain is built from TRBV21-1 and TRBJ2-7; the table gives TRBD1 as D, unverified against the DNA. TRBV21-1 is a pseudogene locus. The CDR3 has 15 amino acids. The CDR3 region has the DNA TGTGCCAGCAGCAAAGTACCAGGGGGCTCCTACGAGCAGTACTTC. The encoded protein is CASSKVPGGSYEQYF.

By its share, this clone is large. This chain joins TRBV2 and TRBJ2-5; 12 positions agree with TRBD2. The CDR3 has 16 amino acids. V lost 6 bases, J lost 5 bases, and 10 bases stayed unmatched. Germline assignment: CDR1 SNHLY and CDR2 FYNNEI. This chain's CDR3 is CASRSTSGSFWETQYF. CDR3 sequence (DNA): TGTGCCAGCAGATCGACTAGCGGGAGTTTCTGGGAGACCCAGTACTTC. The full variable domain, with the rest looked up from reference TRBV2 and TRBJ2-5, is EPEVTQTPSHQVTQMGQEVILRCVPISNHLYFYWYRQILGQKVEFLVSFYNNEISEKSEIFDDQFSVERPDGSNFTLKIRSTKLEDSAMYFCASRSTSGSFWETQYFGPGTRLLVL.

This chain connects TRBV7-3 to TRBJ2-1, with 9 positions matching TRBD2. This CDR3 is 17 amino acids long. V was clipped by 1 base and J by 0 bases; unmatched bases: 4. From germline, CDR1 is SGHTA and CDR2 FQGTGA. The CDR3 protein is CASSLSLAGSSYNEQFF. As DNA, the CDR3 is TGTGCCAGCAGCTTAAGCCTAGCGGGAAGCTCCTACAATGAGCAGTTCTTC.

CDR3 in DNA: TGTGCCAGCAGTCCGGCGGCCCCCTACAATGAGCAGTTCTTC. Encoded protein: CASSPAAPYNEQFF. The chain joins TRBV2 to TRBJ2-1; D unresolved. V lost 5 bases, J lost 2 bases, and 10 bases lay in between. Per the germline V gene, CDR1 is SNHLY and CDR2 is FYNNEI. The CDR3 totals 14 residues.

The chain couples TRBV19 to TRBJ2-5; TRBD2 matches 7 bases. Germline trimming cut 9 bases from V and 5 bases from J; bases unmatched to any gene: 12. The CDR3 is 14 residues long. Germline-derived CDR1 and CDR2 are LNHDA and SQIVND (reference sequence). The CDR3 sequence is CASSLGGRWETQYF. The DNA of the CDR3 is TGTGCCAGCAGCTTGGGGGGGAGATGGGAGACCCAGTACTTC.

This chain uses TRBV6-5 with TRBJ2-5, with TRBD1 as a possible D gene (6 bases). Germline CDR1 and CDR2: MNHEY and SVGAGI. The CDR3 has 15 residues. V lost 2 bases and J lost 0, with 10 bases in between. The CDR3 is CASSYETGDQETQYF. The CDR3 bases are TGTGCCAGCAGTTACGAGACAGGAGACCAAGAGACCCAGTACTTC.

This clone was counted only a few times. The J gene is TRBJ2-3, the V gene TRBV2; 7 bases are a match to TRBD1. The trim removed 1 base at V and 0 bases at J, leaving 4 bases unmatched. Germline CDR1 is SNHLY and CDR2 is FYNNEI. The CDR3 runs to 16 residues. CDR3 nucleotide sequence: TGTGCCAGCAGTGAAGGACAGGGCACTAGCACAGATACGCAGTATTTT. Translation gives CASSEGQGTSTDTQYF. Drawing the rest from reference TRBV2 and TRBJ2-3, the complete variable domain is EPEVTQTPSHQVTQMGQEVILRCVPISNHLYFYWYRQILGQKVEFLVSFYNNEISEKSEIFDDQFSVERPDGSNFTLKIRSTKLEDSAMYFCASSEGQGTSTDTQYFGPGTRLTVL.

This sequence joins TRBV11-2 and TRBJ2-2; 9 bases are a match to TRBD1. Looked up from germline, CDR1 is SGHAT and CDR2 is FQNNGV. V lost 4 bases, J lost 5 bases, and 8 bases stayed unmatched. The length of the CDR3 is 16 residues. CDR3 residues: CASSSLDRGGTGELFF. Written as DNA, the CDR3 is TGTGCCAGCAGCTCCTTGGACAGGGGAGGTACCGGGGAGCTGTTTTTT.

This rearrangement joins TRBV4-1 to TRBJ2-7; D could derive from TRBD1 or TRBD2 (5 bases each). The CDR3 consists of 15 residues. V was cut by 2 bases and J by 2 bases, with 13 bases left in between. From germline, CDR1 is MGHRA and CDR2 YSYEKL. CDR3 sequence: CASSQWVGATYEQYF. As DNA, the CDR3 is TGCGCCAGCAGCCAATGGGTCGGGGCAACCTACGAGCAGTACTTC.

This clone appeared a few times. This chain connects TRBV2 to TRBJ1-2; no clear D. V lost 6 bases to trimming and J lost 4 bases, with 15 bases between them. The CDR3 totals 14 residues. Germline assignment: CDR1 SNHLY and CDR2 FYNNEI. CDR3 nucleotides: TGTGCCAGCAGCGATGGCCTCACCCCCTATGGCTACACCTTC. It is translated as CASSDGLTPYGYTF.

This chain uses TRBV27 with TRBJ2-1; no reliable D call. V was clipped by 3 bases and J by 7 bases, with 4 bases between them. The CDR3 has 11 amino acids. Germline values: CDR1 MNHEY, CDR2 SMNVEV (reference sequence). The CDR3 sequence is CASSFSNEQFF. The CDR3 coding sequence is TGTGCCAGCAGTTTTAGTAATGAGCAGTTCTTC.

The chain is built from TRBV30 and TRBJ2-2; perhaps TRBD1 as D (5 bases). The germline gives CDR1 GTSNPN, CDR2 SVGIG (reference sequence). This CDR3 is 14 amino acids long. Trimming removed 0 bases at V and 3 bases at J, with 8 bases between. The CDR3 is CAWSVPRDTGELFF. The CDR3 DNA reads TGTGCCTGGAGTGTACCCAGGGACACCGGGGAGCTGTTTTTT. The full variable domain, in which reference TRBV30 and TRBJ2-2 provide the parts outside the CDR3, is SQTIHQWPATLVQPVGSPLSLECTVEGTSNPNLYWYRQAAGRGLQLLFYSVGIGQISSEVPQNLSASRPQDRQFILSSKKLLLSDSGFYLCAWSVPRDTGELFFGEGSRLTVL.

The chain recombines TRBV14 with TRBJ2-7, with 7 bases lining up with TRBD1. The V segment lost 6 bases and the J segment 2 bases; nucleotides outside the gene matches: 7. The CDR3 is made up of 14 amino acids. The V gene's germline CDR1 is SGHDN and CDR2 FVKESK. The CDR3 DNA reads as TGTGCCAGCAGAAGTACAGGGGAGACCTACGAGCAGTACTTC. This codes for CASRSTGETYEQYF.

Only a few counts were recorded for this clone. The gene calls are TRBV11-1 and TRBJ2-1, with D uncertain. The ends were cut back, 1 base at V and 5 bases at J, with 9 bases in the middle. Germline lookup yields CDR1 SGHAT and CDR2 FQDESV (reference sequence). This CDR3 is 14 amino acids long. The CDR3 is CASSLDGLHNEQFF. CDR3 nucleotides: TGTGCCAGCAGCTTAGATGGCCTACACAATGAGCAGTTCTTC.

This chain connects TRBV11-2 to TRBJ1-1; the D is unclear. Trimming cost V 4 bases and J 3 bases, with 6 bases left between them. The CDR3 contains 12 residues. Germline V gene data show CDR1 as SGHAT and CDR2 as FQNNGV. The CDR3 coding sequence is TGTGCCAGCAGCTCCCAGTACACTGAAGCTTTCTTT. Translating gives CASSSQYTEAFF. The full variable domain, completed using reference TRBV11-2 and TRBJ1-1, is EAGVAQSPRYKIIEKRQSVAFWCNPISGHATLYWYQQILGQGPKLLIQFQNNGVVDDSQLPKDRFSAERLKGVDSTLKIQPAKLEDSAVYLCASSSQYTEAFFGQGTRLTVV.

The J gene is TRBJ1-1, the V gene TRBV10-3, with D possibly TRBD1 on 5 matching bases. The V end was cut by 8 bases, the J end by 1 base, with 11 bases between. Germline lookup yields CDR1 ENHRY and CDR2 SYGVKD. The CDR3 length is 13 residues. In nucleotides, the CDR3 is TGTGCCATCCTGGGGGTGGGGAACACTGAAGCTTTCTTT. Amino acids: CAILGVGNTEAFF.

The rearrangement links TRBV19 to TRBJ1-1, with a tentative D call TRBD1 (5 bases). Trimming took off 5 bases at V and 1 base at J, with 11 bases between the two ends. The length of the CDR3 is 14 residues. Germline V CDR1 and CDR2: LNHDA, SQIVND (reference sequence). Written as DNA, the CDR3 is TGTGCCAGTAGTGCGGGACGGGGGAACACTGAAGCTTTCTTT. As protein: CASSAGRGNTEAFF.

In this sample, this clone turned up a few times. The chain is built from TRBV7-9 and TRBJ2-1; D perhaps matches TRBD2 (6 bases). This CDR3 is 16 amino acids long. V shed 3 bases and J shed 0 bases, with 12 bases lying between them. Germline V gene sequence: CDR1 SEHNR, CDR2 FQNEAQ (reference sequence). Here the CDR3 DNA reads TGTGCCAGCAGCTTGATGGGACTCCTCTCCTACAATGAGCAGTTCTTC. Encoded protein: CASSLMGLLSYNEQFF.

The chain is built from TRBV11-2 and TRBJ2-1; 8 bases align to TRBD1. The V gene's germline CDR1 is SGHAT and CDR2 FQNNGV. The CDR3 extends over 17 amino acids. J was trimmed by 7 bases and V by 1 base; bases with no gene match: 12. The CDR3 coding sequence is TGTGCCAGCAGCTTAGTTTATTACCTGGGACAGGTGAATGAGCAGTTCTTC. It specifies CASSLVYYLGQVNEQFF. Full variable domain (rest looked up from reference TRBV11-2 and TRBJ2-1): EAGVAQSPRYKIIEKRQSVAFWCNPISGHATLYWYQQILGQGPKLLIQFQNNGVVDDSQLPKDRFSAERLKGVDSTLKIQPAKLEDSAVYLCASSLVYYLGQVNEQFFGPGTRLTVL.

The chain's CDR3 is CAIRDRGGGGTDTQYF. CDR3 DNA: TGTGCCATCAGAGACAGGGGTGGTGGGGGCACAGATACGCAGTATTTT. The chain couples TRBV10-3 to TRBJ2-3; 8 bases are a match to TRBD1. J gave up 1 base and V 6 bases, and 9 bases lay outside the gene matches. The CDR3 totals 16 residues. The V gene's germline CDR1 is ENHRY and CDR2 SYGVKD.

The chain recombines TRBV4-1 with TRBJ2-1, with 15 bases that match TRBD2. The ends lost 1 base at V and 5 bases at J; junction bases unmatched: 0. The CDR3 has 16 amino acids. Germline V gives CDR1 MGHRA, CDR2 YSYEKL. The CDR3, as DNA: TGCGCCAGCAGCCAAGGGACTAGCGGGGGGGACAATGAGCAGTTCTTC. Protein sequence: CASSQGTSGGDNEQFF.